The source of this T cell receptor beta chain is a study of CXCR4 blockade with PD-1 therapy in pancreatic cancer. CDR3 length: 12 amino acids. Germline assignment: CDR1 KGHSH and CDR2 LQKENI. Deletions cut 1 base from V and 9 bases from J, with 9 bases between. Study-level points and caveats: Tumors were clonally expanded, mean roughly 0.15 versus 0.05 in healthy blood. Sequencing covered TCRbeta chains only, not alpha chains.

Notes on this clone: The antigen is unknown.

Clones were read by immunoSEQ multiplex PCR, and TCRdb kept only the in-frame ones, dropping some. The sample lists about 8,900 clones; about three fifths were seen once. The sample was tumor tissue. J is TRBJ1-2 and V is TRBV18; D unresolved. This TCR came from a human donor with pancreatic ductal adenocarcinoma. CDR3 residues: CASSPRGLSYTF. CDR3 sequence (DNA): TGTGCCAGCTCACCACGGGGATTAAGCTACACCTTC.